The rows below give T cell receptor beta chains drawn from one sample of a study of T cells expressing NK-cell markers. TCRdb reprocessed the 5' RACE reads and stores each CDR3 protein as one record, lacking DNA. The sample's table shows about 260,000 distinct CDR3 sequences. The sequenced sample was blood T cells: a sorted CD56 or NKG2C T cell subset, CD4+ or CD8+ T cells, or bulk PBMC T cells (not recorded which). The receptors derive from a man between 18 and 35 years old in good health. Each CDR3 is given with its conserved first and last residue.

TRBV7-2,TRBJ2-1,CASSPPLLAGDYNEQFF
TRBV6-5,TRBJ1-1,CASSYSRLGTEAFF
TRBV5-1,TRBJ2-1,CASSLGDRDQNEQFF
TRBV7-2,TRBJ2-1,CASSLDSLSTFNEQFF
TRBV4-2,TRBJ2-2,CASSQDSSGMGGELFF
TRBV6-1,TRBJ1-5,CASSGSASNQPQHF
TRBV2,TRBJ2-1,CASSVEGLAGNEQFF
TRBV3-1,TRBJ1-1,CASSRLDRAFF
TRBV29-1,TRBJ1-2,CSAKRGASGEYGYTF
TRBV29-1,TRBJ1-2,CSVGGDRFFYGYTF
TRBV12-3/TRBV12-4,TRBJ2-1,CASRREDEQFF
TRBV5-1,TRBJ2-5,CASSSGLAGGLVVRETQYF
TRBV12-3/TRBV12-4,TRBJ2-1,CASSLSPARRGHNEQFF
TRBV19,TRBJ1-2,CASSINRGNYGYTF
TRBV18,TRBJ2-1,CASSPQISGLAEQFF
TRBV18,TRBJ2-7,CASSPVGTSYEQYF
TRBV2,TRBJ1-1,CASSQGVRTEAFF
TRBV5-4,TRBJ1-2,CASSFDSSYGYTF
TRBV20-1,TRBJ2-7,CSALQLVDEQYF
TRBV5-1,TRBJ2-5,CASSPRGGSVSYQETQYF
TRBV5-1,TRBJ2-5,CASSIARQEETQYF
TRBV20-1,TRBJ2-3,CSARRGTSGIGDTQYF
TRBV10-3,TRBJ1-1,CAISAAGRGNTEAFF
TRBV12-3/TRBV12-4,TRBJ2-3,CASSRGLAGATDTQYF
TRBV4-1,TRBJ2-2,CASSQDWGLGAGELFF
TRBV6-1,TRBJ2-3,CASSEDADTQYF
TRBV19,TRBJ2-2,CASSIPVEGAPTAGELFF
TRBV9,TRBJ2-1,CASTLAGGSYNEQFF
TRBV5-1,TRBJ2-1,CASSPLQHEQFF
TRBV2,TRBJ2-6,CASSARAGANVLTF
TRBV20-1,TRBJ1-1,CSARDRGFTEAFF
TRBV20-1,TRBJ2-5,CSARGQGQTQYF
TRBV7-9,TRBJ2-1,CASSATLADNEQFF
TRBV5-1,TRBJ2-6,CASSLAGANVLTF
TRBV24-1,TRBJ2-1,CATSDDDRGRPNEQFF
TRBV20-1,TRBJ2-1,CSADRANEQFF
TRBV12-3/TRBV12-4,TRBJ1-2,CASSPQPTGSHNYGYTF
TRBV15,TRBJ2-5,CATSSPSGETQYF
TRBV29-1,TRBJ2-5,CSVVGGPGQETQYF
TRBV6-2/TRBV6-3,TRBJ2-1,CASTANRLAGVSNEQFF
TRBV20-1,TRBJ2-4,CSANSPRAAKNIQYF
TRBV9,TRBJ1-1,CASSVDVGWNTEAFF
TRBV29-1,TRBJ2-5,CSVLTGTGETQYF
TRBV20-1,TRBJ2-3,CSARKTGLFPTDTQYF
TRBV10-3,TRBJ1-2,CAIRFEGLPQGYTF
TRBV9,TRBJ2-5,CASRLRVLETQYF
TRBV6-6,TRBJ2-1,CATLAGSYNEQFF
TRBV20-1,TRBJ1-1,CSATDHRDEAFF
TRBV6-5,TRBJ2-1,CASSFSHNEQFF
TRBV10-2,TRBJ1-1,CATQPGQGLSAFF
TRBV7-9,TRBJ2-3,CASSSTSFSTDTQYF
TRBV29-1,TRBJ2-5,CSVELFGETQYF
TRBV4-1,TRBJ2-2,CASSQEPRTSGSTGELFF